The clone carrying this T cell receptor (beta chain) was recorded many times. Trimming removed 4 bases from V and 4 bases from J, with 18 bases in between. The length of the CDR3 is 16 residues. Germline CDR1 and CDR2: SGHTA and FQGNSA. This sample is part of a study of T cells after yellow fever vaccination. MiXCR, run by TCRdb on the 5' RACE reads, gives a single entry per CDR3 protein. The sample yields a few hundred thousand distinct CDR3 sequences, roughly 3.7% seen once. The clonotype was recovered from a man between 18 and 29 years old who received the YFV17D yellow fever vaccine. Sequencing was performed on PBMCs, taken 15 days after the yellow fever booster vaccination. The gene calls are TRBV7-2 and TRBJ2-3; weak D call: TRBD2 (7 bases). DNA of the CDR3: TGTGCCAGCAGCTCTAGGGGGGGGGCGTCGTCAGATACGCAGTATTTT. It encodes CASSSRGGASSDTQYF.